The TCR beta chain described here comes from a study of T cells in Graves' hyperthyroidism and ophthalmopathy. This clonotype has a count of ten or more. The V gene's germline CDR1 is KGHDR and CDR2 SFDVKD. The CDR3 is 17 amino acids. Trimming took 4 bases from V and 0 from J; bases not matched to a gene: 10. Amplified TCR beta CDR3 regions derived from RNA transcripts. When the TCR CDR3 underwent first-round RT-PCR, the HTBI primer set was used. TCRdb itself ran the multiplex PCR reads through MiXCR, one entry per CDR3 protein. The profile shows more than 300,000 distinct CDR3 sequences, approximately 18% of them singletons.

The genes are TRBV24-1 and TRBJ2-5, with 7 nucleotides matching TRBD1. Sequencing was carried out using blood. This receptor was obtained from a woman in her twenties or thirties with Graves' hyperthyroidism that later progressed to Graves' ophthalmopathy. The CDR3 coding sequence is TGTGCCACCAGTGACCTCCCAACCGGGACAGACCAAGAGACCCAGTACTTC. Amino acid sequence: CATSDLPTGTDQETQYF.